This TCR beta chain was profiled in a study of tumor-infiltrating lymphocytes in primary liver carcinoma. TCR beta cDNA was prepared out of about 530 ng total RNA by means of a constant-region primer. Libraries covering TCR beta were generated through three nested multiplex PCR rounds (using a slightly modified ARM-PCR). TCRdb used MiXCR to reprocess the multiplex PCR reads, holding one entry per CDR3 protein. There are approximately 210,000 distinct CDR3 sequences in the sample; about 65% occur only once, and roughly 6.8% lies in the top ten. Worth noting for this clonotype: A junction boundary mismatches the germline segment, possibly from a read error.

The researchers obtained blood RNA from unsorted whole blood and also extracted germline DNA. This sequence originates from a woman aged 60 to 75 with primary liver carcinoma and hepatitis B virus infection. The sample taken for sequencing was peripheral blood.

CDR3 nucleotide sequence: TGCAGCGTTTCCGGGCAGATAGTGGGAGGCACCAGGGAACTGTTTTTT. Its translation is CSVSGQIVGGTRELFF. This sequence joins TRBV29-1 and TRBJ2-2; the D gene is possibly TRBD2 (6 bases). The CDR3 consists of 16 residues. CDR1 is SQVTM, CDR2 ANQGSEA, per germline.